This T cell receptor beta chain was captured by sequencing in a study of blood T cell repertoires in COVID-19. For the study at large: Acute and convalescent COVID-19 specimens originated in the United States, Italy and Spain. From T cells, B-cell-depleted T cells, or PBMCs came the material, which was cDNA or gDNA.

The CDR3 consists of 13 residues. The trim removed 6 bases at V and 2 bases at J, leaving 4 bases unmatched. The germline CDR1 and CDR2 sequences are MNHEY and SVGAGI. TCRdb's copy holds only in-frame clones and misses some; the assay was immunoSEQ multiplex PCR. The top ten clones hold roughly 2% of a sample with roughly 100,000 clones, 70% to 90% of them seen once. Sequenced: peripheral blood. The receptor comes from a man aged 50 to 60 with COVID-19, enrolled during active disease. The chain recombines TRBV6-5 with TRBJ2-7; 7 positions agree with TRBD1. CDR3 bases: TGTGCCAGCAGGGGGGACAGTACCTACGAGCAGTACTTC. Translation: CASRGDSTYEQYF.